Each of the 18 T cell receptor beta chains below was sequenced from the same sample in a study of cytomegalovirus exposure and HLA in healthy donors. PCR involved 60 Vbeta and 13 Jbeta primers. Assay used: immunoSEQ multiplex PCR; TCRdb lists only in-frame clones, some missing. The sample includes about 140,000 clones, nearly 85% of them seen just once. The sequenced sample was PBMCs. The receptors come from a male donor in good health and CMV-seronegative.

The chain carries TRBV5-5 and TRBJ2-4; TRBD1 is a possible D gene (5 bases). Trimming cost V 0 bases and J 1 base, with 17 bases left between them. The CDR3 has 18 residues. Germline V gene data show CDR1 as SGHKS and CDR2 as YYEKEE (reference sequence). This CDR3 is CASSLAPQGMRAKNIQYF. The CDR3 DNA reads TGTGCCAGCAGCTTGGCCCCCCAGGGTATGAGGGCCAAAAACATTCAGTACTTC.

The DNA of the CDR3 is TGTGCCAGCAGTTATTCGGTCAGGGGACCGGACACCGGGGAGCTGTTTTTT. It specifies CASSYSVRGPDTGELFF. The chain uses TRBV6-9 and TRBJ2-2; D is perhaps TRBD1 (6 bases). Trimming left V 0 bases short and J 3 bases short, with 14 bases between. This CDR3 comprises 17 residues. From germline, CDR1 is MNHGY and CDR2 SVAAGI.

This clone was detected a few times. CDR3 bases: TGCGCCAGCAGCTTTATTTGGGTGCAGGGAAACACTGAAGCTTTCTTT. It codes for CASSFIWVQGNTEAFF. The chain couples TRBV5-1 to TRBJ1-1, with D possibly matching TRBD1 (5 bases). The CDR3 totals 16 residues. Trimming left V 2 bases short and J 2 bases short, with 16 bases between. Germline lookup yields CDR1 SGHRS and CDR2 YFSETQ.

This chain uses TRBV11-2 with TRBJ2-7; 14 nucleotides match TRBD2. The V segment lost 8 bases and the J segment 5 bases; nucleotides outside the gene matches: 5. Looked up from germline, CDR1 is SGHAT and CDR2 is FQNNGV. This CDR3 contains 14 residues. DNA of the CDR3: TGTGCCAGCCTCGGGACTAGCGGGAGCCACGAGCAGTACTTC. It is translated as CASLGTSGSHEQYF.

CDR3 sequence (DNA): TGTGCCAGCAGCGAATCTCGGGGCTACGAGCAGTACTTC. This encodes CASSESRGYEQYF. The chain combines TRBV13 with TRBJ2-7; D might be TRBD2 (5 bases). The CDR3 contains 13 residues. The germline CDR1 and CDR2 sequences are PRHDT and FYEKMQ (reference sequence). The germline V and J ends were trimmed by 5 bases and 3 bases, with 11 bases remaining between them.

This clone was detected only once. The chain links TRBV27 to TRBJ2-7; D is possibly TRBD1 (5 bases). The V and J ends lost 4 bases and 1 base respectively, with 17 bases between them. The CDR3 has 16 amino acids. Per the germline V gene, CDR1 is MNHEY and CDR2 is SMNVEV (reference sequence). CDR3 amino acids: CASSSNDPRDSYEQYF. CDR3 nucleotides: TGTGCCAGCAGTTCGAACGACCCCAGGGATTCCTACGAGCAGTACTTC.

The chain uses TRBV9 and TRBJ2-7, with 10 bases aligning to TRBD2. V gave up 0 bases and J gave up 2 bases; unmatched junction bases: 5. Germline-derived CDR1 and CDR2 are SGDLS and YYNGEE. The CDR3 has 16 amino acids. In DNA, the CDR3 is TGTGCCAGCAGCGTAGCCGGGACTAGCGTCCCCTACGAGCAGTACTTC. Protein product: CASSVAGTSVPYEQYF.

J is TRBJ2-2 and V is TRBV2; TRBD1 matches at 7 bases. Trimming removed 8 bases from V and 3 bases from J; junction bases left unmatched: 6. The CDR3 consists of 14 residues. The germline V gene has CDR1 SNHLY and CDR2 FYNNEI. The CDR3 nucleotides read TGTGCCAGCCGGACAGGACGGGACACCGGGGAGCTGTTTTTT. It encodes CASRTGRDTGELFF.

The CDR3 nucleotides are TGTGCCAGCAGCGCCCGGACAGGGGATACGCAGTATTTT. It specifies CASSARTGDTQYF. This sequence joins TRBV7-9 and TRBJ2-3; 8 nucleotides line up with TRBD1. The germline CDR1 and CDR2 sequences are SEHNR and FQNEAQ (reference sequence). J gave up 6 bases and V 5 bases, and 4 bases lay outside the gene matches. The CDR3 runs to 13 residues.

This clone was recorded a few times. CDR3 sequence (DNA): TGCAGTGCTACCAAGGGGGTTGAGCAGTTCTTC. Translated, it gives CSATKGVEQFF. J is TRBJ2-1 and V is TRBV20-1, with D tentatively TRBD1 (6 bases). The V end lost 4 bases, the J end lost 9 bases, and 10 bases lay between the germline ends. The CDR3 consists of 11 residues. CDR1 DFQATT and CDR2 SNEGSKA come from the germline V gene (reference sequence).

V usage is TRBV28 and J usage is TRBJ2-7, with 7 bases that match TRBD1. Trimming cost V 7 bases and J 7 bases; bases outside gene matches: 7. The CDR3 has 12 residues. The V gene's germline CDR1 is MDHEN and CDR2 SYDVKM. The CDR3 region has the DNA TGTGCCAGCACCGCGACAGGGCGGGAGCAGTACTTC. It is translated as CASTATGREQYF.

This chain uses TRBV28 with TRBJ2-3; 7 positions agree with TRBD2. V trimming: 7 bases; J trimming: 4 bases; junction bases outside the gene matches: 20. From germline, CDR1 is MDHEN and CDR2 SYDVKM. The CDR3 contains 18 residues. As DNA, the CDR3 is TGTGCCAGCATTACCGGGGGGATCTCCTGGAGGGAATCAGATACGCAGTATTTT. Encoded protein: CASITGGISWRESDTQYF.

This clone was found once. The CDR3: CASSYSSGATGELFF. The CDR3 coding sequence is TGTGCCAGCAGTTACTCTTCGGGAGCCACCGGGGAGCTGTTTTTT. The gene calls are TRBV6-5 and TRBJ2-2; maybe TRBD2 (6 bases). This CDR3 contains 15 residues. Germline-derived CDR1 and CDR2 are MNHEY and SVGAGI. Trimming removed 0 bases from V and 4 bases from J, with 9 bases in between.

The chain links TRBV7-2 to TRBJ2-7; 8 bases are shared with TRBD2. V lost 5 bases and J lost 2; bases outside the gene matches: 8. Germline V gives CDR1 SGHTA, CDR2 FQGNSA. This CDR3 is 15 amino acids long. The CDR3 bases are TGTGCCAGCAGCCGCTCGGGCGGGGGGACCTACGAGCAGTACTTC. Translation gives CASSRSGGGTYEQYF.

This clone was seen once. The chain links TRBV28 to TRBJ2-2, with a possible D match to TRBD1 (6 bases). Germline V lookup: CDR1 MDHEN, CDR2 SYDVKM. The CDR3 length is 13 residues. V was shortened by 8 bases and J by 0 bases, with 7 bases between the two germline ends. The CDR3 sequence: CASHRANTGELFF. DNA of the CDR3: TGTGCCAGCCACAGGGCGAACACCGGGGAGCTGTTTTTT.

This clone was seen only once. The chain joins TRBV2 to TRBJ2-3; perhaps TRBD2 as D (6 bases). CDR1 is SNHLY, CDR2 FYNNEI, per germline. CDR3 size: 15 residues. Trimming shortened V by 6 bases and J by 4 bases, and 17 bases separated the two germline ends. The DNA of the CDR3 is TGTGCCAGCAGACCTACAGCGGGTGGAGCAGATACGCAGTATTTT. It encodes CASRPTAGGADTQYF.

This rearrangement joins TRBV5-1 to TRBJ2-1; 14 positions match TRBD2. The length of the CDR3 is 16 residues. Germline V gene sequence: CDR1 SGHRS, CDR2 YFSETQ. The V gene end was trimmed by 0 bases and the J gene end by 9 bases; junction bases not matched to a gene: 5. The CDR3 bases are TGCGCCAGCAGCTTGGCCAGACTAGCGGGGGGGATTGAGCAGTTCTTC. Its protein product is CASSLARLAGGIEQFF.

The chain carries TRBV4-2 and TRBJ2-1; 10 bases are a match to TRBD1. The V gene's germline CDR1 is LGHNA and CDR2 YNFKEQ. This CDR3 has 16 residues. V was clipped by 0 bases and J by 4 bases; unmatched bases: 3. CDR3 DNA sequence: TGTGCCAGCAGCCAAGAGGGGACAGGGGTTTACAATGAGCAGTTCTTC. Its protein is CASSQEGTGVYNEQFF.